This entry features one TCR beta chain sequence. The antigen remains undetermined. The sample originates from a study of cytomegalovirus exposure and HLA in healthy donors. It was with 60 Vbeta and 13 Jbeta primers that the PCR ran. TCRdb keeps only in-frame clones here, not all; method: immunoSEQ multiplex PCR. This sample has about 75,000 clones, with roughly 82% found just once. Study-wide results and limits: Because they were indistinguishable, some V segments, including TRBV6-2 and TRBV6-3, were excluded.

Regarding donors, all were healthy bone marrow donors. The V gene's germline CDR1 is SNHLY and CDR2 FYNNEI. V was clipped by 6 bases and J by 2 bases; unmatched bases: 5. The CDR3 is made up of 15 amino acids. This rearrangement joins TRBV2 to TRBJ2-1; 9 positions match TRBD1. The sample was PBMCs. The TCR was taken from a man aged 65-85 years in good health and CMV-seropositive. The CDR3 sequence is CASRTDRGPYNEQFF. CDR3 DNA: TGTGCCAGCAGAACGGACAGGGGCCCCTACAATGAGCAGTTCTTC.